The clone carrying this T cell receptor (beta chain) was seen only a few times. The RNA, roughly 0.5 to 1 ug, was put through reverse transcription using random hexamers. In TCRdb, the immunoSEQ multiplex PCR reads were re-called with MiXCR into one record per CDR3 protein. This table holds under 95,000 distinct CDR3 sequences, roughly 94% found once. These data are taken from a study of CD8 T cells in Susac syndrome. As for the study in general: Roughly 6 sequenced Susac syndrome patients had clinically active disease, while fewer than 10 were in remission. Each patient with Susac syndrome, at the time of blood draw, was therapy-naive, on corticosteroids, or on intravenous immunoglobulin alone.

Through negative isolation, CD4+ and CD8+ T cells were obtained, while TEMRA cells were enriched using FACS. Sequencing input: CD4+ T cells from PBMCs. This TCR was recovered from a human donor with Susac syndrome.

CDR3 in DNA: TGCGCCAGCAGCCCGGGGGGAGGCTACCAAGAGACCCAGTACTTC. This gives the protein CASSPGGGYQETQYF. This sequence joins TRBV4-3 and TRBJ2-5, with 7 bases fitting TRBD2. Per the germline V gene, CDR1 is LGHNA and CDR2 is YSLEER. This CDR3 region has 15 residues. Trimming at V came to 4 bases and at J to 0 bases, leaving 5 bases not matched to a gene.